One T cell receptor (beta chain) is described in this entry. These data belong to a study of blood T cell repertoires in COVID-19. About the study: The United States, Italy and Spain supplied acute and convalescent COVID-19 samples. PBMCs, B-cell-depleted T cells, or T cells provided the cDNA or gDNA that made up the material.

CDR1 and CDR2 (germline): SGHNT, YYREEE (reference sequence). Trimming cost V 3 bases and J 4 bases; bases outside gene matches: 7. This CDR3 has 16 amino acids. The assay was immunoSEQ multiplex PCR, and TCRdb's table has in-frame clones only and misses some. The data contain fewer than 80,000 clones, 88% of them singletons. The chain recombines TRBV5-4 with TRBJ2-3, with 11 bases matching TRBD2. The specimen sequenced was peripheral blood. This clonotype was obtained from a human donor in a cohort sampled during active COVID-19. CDR3 residues: CASSSRLAGQADTQYF. CDR3 DNA sequence: TGTGCCAGCAGCTCCCGACTAGCGGGACAGGCAGATACGCAGTATTTT.